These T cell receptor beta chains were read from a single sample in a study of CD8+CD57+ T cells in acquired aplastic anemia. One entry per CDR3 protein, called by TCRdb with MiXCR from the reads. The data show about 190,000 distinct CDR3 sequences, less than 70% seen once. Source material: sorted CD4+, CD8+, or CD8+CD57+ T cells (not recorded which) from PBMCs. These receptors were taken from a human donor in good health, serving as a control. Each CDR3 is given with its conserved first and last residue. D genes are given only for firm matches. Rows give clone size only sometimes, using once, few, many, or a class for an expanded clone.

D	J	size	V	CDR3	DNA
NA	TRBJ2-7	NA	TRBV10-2	CASNAGVGGRGYEQYF	TGCGCCAGCAACGCCGGGGTGGGGGGACGGGGATACGAGCAGTACTTC
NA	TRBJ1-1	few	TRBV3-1	CASSQEGRAPEAFF	TGTGCCAGCAGCCAAGAAGGGAGAGCCCCTGAAGCTTTCTTT
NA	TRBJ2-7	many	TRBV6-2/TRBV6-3	CASSYFPLSEQYF	TGTGCCAGCAGTTACTTCCCCCTGAGCGAGCAGTACTTC
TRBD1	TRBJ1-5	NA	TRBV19	CASSMNRGRGSNQPQHF	TGTGCCAGTAGTATGAACAGGGGGCGCGGTAGCAATCAGCCCCAGCATTTT
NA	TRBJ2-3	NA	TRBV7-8	CASTTTRDSSDTQYF	TGTGCCAGTACTACGACCAGGGACTCTTCAGATACGCAGTATTTT
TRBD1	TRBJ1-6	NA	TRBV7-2	CASRDGTEKNSPLHF	TGTGCCAGCAGAGACGGGACAGAGAAGAATTCACCCCTCCACTTT
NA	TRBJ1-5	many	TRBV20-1	CSARFPGAESQPQHF	TGCAGTGCTAGATTCCCGGGCGCTGAGAGTCAGCCCCAGCATTTT
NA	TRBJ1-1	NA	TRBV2	CATRGRNEAFF	TGTGCCACACGGGGAAGGAACGAAGCTTTCTTT
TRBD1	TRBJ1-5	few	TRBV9	CASSVENKGWDRGPRNQPQHF	TGTGCCAGCAGCGTAGAAAATAAGGGGTGGGACAGGGGGCCCCGCAATCAGCCCCAGCATTTT
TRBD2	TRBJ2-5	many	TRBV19	CASSFSGFETQYF	TGTGCCAGTAGTTTTAGCGGGTTTGAGACCCAGTACTTC
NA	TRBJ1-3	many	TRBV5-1	CASSLGEGSGNTIYF	TGCGCCAGCAGCTTGGGGGAAGGATCTGGAAACACCATATATTTT
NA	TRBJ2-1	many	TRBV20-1	CSAPSPDNEQFF	TGCAGTGCCCCCAGTCCGGACAATGAGCAGTTCTTC
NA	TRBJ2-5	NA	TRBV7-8	CASRSLAAVGLQETQYF	TGTGCCAGCAGATCATTAGCAGCCGTAGGTTTACAAGAGACCCAGTACTTC
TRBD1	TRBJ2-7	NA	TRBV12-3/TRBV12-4	CASSLRPNGTGVSYEQYF	TGTGCCAGCAGTTTAAGGCCCAACGGGACAGGGGTCTCCTACGAGCAGTACTTC
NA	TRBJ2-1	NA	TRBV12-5	CASGLVPSGVGNEQFF	TGTGCTAGTGGTTTGGTACCGTCAGGGGTCGGGAATGAGCAGTTCTTC
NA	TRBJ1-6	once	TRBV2	CASSDVGSIDSPLHF	TGTGCCAGCAGTGATGTGGGGTCTATCGACTCACCCCTCCACTTT
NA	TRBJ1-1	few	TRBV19	CASSTGTNTEAFF	TGTGCCAGTAGTACTGGGACGAACACTGAAGCTTTCTTT
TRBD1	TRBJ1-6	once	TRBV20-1	CSARDLGTSGDSYNSPLHF	TGCAGTGCTAGAGACCTCGGGACTAGCGGGGACAGCTATAATTCACCCCTCCACTTT
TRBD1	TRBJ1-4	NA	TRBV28	CASSPSGQTNEKLFF	TGTGCCAGCAGTCCCTCGGGACAGACGAATGAAAAACTGTTTTTT
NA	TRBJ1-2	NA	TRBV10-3	CAISESTRAIYGYTF	TGTGCCATCAGTGAGTCGACACGGGCCATCTATGGCTACACCTTC
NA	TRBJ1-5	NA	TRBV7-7	CASSRTAQETQHF	TGTGCTAGCAGCCGGACAGCACAAGAGACCCAGCATTTT
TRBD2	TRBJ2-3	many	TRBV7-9	CASSLAKAGAPRSTDTQYF	TGTGCCAGCAGCTTAGCGAAAGCGGGGGCTCCACGAAGCACAGATACGCAGTATTTT
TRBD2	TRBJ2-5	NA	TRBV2	CASRTLAGVVGETQYF	TGTGCCAGCAGAACATTGGCGGGGGTAGTGGGAGAGACCCAGTACTTC
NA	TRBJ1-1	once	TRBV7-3	CASSPVGGNTEAFF	TGTGCCAGCAGCCCTGTGGGAGGGAACACTGAAGCTTTCTTT
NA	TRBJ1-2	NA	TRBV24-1	CATSDLGAAGYTF	TGTGCCACCAGTGATTTAGGGGCAGCAGGCTACACCTTC
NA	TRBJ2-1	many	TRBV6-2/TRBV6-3	CASSYRGNEQFF	TGTGCCAGCAGTTATCGCGGCAATGAGCAGTTCTTC
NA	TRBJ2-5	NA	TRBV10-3	CAIGGGTTGTQETQYF	TGTGCCATCGGTGGCGGGACCACGGGCACACAAGAGACCCAGTACTTC
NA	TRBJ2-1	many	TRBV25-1	CASSESVRGYNEQFF	TGTGCCAGCAGTGAATCCGTAAGGGGCTACAATGAGCAGTTCTTC
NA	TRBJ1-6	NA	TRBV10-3	CAISESTGLNSPLHF	TGTGCCATCAGTGAGTCGACAGGACTTAATTCACCCCTCCACTTT
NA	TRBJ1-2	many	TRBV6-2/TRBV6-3	CASSYRGDGYTF	TGTGCCAGCAGTTACAGGGGTGATGGCTACACCTTC
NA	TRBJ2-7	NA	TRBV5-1	CASSGTGSSYEQYF	TGCGCCAGCAGCGGAACAGGGTCATCCTACGAGCAGTACTTC
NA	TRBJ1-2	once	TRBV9	CASSVEDSHYGYTF	TGTGCCAGCAGCGTAGAGGACAGCCACTATGGCTACACCTTC
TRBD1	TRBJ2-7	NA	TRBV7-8	CASSLEGRGFYEQYF	TGTGCCAGCAGCTTAGAGGGCAGGGGGTTCTACGAGCAGTACTTC
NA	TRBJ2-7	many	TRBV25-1	CASRPHTGEQYF	TGTGCCAGCCGCCCCCATACAGGGGAGCAGTACTTC
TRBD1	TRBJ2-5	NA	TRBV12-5	CASRDRGQKPHQETQYF	TGTGCTAGCCGGGACAGGGGACAAAAGCCCCACCAAGAGACCCAGTACTTC
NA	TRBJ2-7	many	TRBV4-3	CASSQDYRGGDEQYF	TGCGCCAGCAGCCAAGACTACAGGGGAGGGGACGAGCAGTACTTC
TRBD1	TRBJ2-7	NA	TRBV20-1	CSARDPTGGDEQYF	TGCAGTGCTAGGGATCCGACAGGGGGCGACGAGCAGTACTTC